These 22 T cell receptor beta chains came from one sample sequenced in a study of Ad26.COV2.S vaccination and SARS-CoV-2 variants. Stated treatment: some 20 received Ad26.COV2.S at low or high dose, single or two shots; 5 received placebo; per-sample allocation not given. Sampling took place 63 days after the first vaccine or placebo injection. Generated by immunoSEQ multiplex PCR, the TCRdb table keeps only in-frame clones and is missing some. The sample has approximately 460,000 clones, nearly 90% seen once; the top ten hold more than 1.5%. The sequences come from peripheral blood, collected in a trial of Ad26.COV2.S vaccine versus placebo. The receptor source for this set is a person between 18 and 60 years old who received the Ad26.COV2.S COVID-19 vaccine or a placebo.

The CDR3 spells CASSQVGQGFGSGYGYTF. The CDR3 region has the DNA TGCGCCAGCAGCCAAGTCGGACAGGGATTTGGCTCGGGCTATGGCTACACCTTC. The chain links TRBV4-1 to TRBJ1-2, with TRBD1 identical over 8 bases. V lost 1 base, J lost 4 bases, and 14 bases stayed unmatched. Germline values: CDR1 MGHRA, CDR2 YSYEKL. The CDR3 is made up of 18 amino acids.

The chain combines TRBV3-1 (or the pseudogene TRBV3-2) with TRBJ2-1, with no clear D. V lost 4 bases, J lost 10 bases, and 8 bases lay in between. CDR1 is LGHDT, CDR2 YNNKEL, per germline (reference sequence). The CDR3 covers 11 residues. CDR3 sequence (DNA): TGTGCCAGCAGCCTAGTGAGGGAGCAGTTCTTC. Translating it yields CASSLVREQFF.

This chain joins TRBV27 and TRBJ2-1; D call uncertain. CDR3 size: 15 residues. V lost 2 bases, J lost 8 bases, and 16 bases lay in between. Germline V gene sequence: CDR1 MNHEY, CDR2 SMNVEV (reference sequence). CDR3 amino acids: CASSLLIGARHEQFF. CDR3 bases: TGTGCCAGCAGTTTACTCATCGGCGCGCGCCATGAGCAGTTCTTC.

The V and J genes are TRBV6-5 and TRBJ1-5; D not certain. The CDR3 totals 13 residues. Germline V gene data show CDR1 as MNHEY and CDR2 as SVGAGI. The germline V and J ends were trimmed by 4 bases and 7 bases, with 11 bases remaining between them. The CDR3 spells CASSSSREQPQHF. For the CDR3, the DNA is TGTGCCAGCAGTTCCTCGCGGGAACAGCCCCAGCATTTT.

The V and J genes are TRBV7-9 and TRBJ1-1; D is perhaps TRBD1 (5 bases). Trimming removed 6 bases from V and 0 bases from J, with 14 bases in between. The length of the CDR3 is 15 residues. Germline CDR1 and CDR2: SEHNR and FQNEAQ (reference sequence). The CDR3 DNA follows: TGTGCCAGCAGTATAGGGGTTCTTATGAACACTGAAGCTTTCTTT. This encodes CASSIGVLMNTEAFF.

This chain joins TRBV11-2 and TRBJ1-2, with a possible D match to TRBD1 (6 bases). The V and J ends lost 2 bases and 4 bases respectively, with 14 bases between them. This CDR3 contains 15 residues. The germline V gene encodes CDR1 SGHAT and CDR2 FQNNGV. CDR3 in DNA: TGTGCCAGCAGCTTATCAACGGGGGCCGGCTATGGCTACACCTTC. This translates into CASSLSTGAGYGYTF. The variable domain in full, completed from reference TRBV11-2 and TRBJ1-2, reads EAGVAQSPRYKIIEKRQSVAFWCNPISGHATLYWYQQILGQGPKLLIQFQNNGVVDDSQLPKDRFSAERLKGVDSTLKIQPAKLEDSAVYLCASSLSTGAGYGYTFGSGTRLTVV.

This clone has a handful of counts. CDR3 in amino acids: CASSIPAGPQHF. CDR3 sequence (DNA): TGTGCCAGTAGTATTCCCGCAGGGCCCCAGCATTTT. The chain carries TRBV19 and TRBJ1-5; no clear D. V lost 3 bases, J lost 9 bases, and 9 bases lay in between. The length of the CDR3 is 12 residues. Germline V gene sequence: CDR1 LNHDA, CDR2 SQIVND (reference sequence). Full variable domain (outside the CDR3, taken from reference TRBV19 and TRBJ1-5): DGGITQSPKYLFRKEGQNVTLSCEQNLNHDAMYWYRQDPGQGLRLIYYSQIVNDFQKGDIAEGYSVSREKKESFPLTVTSAQKNPTAFYLCASSIPAGPQHFGDGTRLSIL.

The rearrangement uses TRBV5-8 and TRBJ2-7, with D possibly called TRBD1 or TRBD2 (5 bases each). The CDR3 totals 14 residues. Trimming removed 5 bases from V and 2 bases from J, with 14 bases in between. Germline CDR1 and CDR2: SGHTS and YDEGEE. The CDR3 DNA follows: TGTGCCAGCAGTCGGGGACGGGTCCCCTACGAGCAGTACTTC. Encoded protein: CASSRGRVPYEQYF.

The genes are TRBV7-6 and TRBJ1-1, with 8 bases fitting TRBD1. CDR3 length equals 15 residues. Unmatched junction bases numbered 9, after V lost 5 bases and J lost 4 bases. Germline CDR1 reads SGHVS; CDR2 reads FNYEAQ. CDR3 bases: TGTGCCAGCAGCCTACAGGGCAGGGGGCTCACTGAAGCTTTCTTT. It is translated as CASSLQGRGLTEAFF. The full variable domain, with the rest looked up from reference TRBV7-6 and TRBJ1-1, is GAGVSQSPRYKVTKRGQDVALRCDPISGHVSLYWYRQALGQGPEFLTYFNYEAQQDKSGLPNDRFSAERPEGSISTLTIQRTEQRDSAMYRCASSLQGRGLTEAFFGQGTRLTVV.

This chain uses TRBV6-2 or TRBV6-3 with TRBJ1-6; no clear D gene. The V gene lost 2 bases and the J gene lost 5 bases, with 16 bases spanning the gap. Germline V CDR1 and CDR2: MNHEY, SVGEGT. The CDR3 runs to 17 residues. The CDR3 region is CASSYSSHRRDNSPLHF. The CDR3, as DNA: TGTGCCAGCAGTTACAGCTCCCACCGACGGGATAATTCACCCCTCCACTTT.

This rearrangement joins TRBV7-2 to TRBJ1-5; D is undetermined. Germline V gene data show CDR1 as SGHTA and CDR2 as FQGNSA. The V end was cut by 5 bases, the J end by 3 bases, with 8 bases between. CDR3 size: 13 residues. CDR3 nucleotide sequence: TGTGCCAGCAGCAGGGATTTCAATCAGCCCCAGCATTTT. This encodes CASSRDFNQPQHF.

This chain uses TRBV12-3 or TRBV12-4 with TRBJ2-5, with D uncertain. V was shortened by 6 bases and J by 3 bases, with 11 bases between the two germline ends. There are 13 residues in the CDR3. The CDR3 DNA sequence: TGTGCCAGCAGAACAGACTGGGAAGAGACCCAGTACTTC. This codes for CASRTDWEETQYF.

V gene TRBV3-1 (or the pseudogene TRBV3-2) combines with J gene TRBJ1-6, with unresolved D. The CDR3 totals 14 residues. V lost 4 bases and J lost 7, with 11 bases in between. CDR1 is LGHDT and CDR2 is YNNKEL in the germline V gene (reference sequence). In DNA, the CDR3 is TGTGCCAGCAGCCCGCACAGAGAGAATTCACCCCTCCACTTT. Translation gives CASSPHRENSPLHF.

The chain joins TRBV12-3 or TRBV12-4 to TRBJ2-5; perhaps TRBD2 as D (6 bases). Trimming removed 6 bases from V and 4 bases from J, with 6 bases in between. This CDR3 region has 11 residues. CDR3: CASRGGETQYF. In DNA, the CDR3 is TGTGCCAGCAGGGGGGGAGAGACCCAGTACTTC.

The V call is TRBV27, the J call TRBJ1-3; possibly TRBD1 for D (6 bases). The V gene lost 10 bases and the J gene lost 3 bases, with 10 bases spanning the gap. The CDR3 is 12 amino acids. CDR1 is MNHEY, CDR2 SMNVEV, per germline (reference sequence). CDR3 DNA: TGTGCCACCGGGACACTTGGAAACACCATATATTTT. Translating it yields CATGTLGNTIYF.

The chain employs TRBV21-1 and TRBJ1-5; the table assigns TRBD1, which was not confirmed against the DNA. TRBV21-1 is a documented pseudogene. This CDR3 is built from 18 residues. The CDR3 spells CASSKASRTGRHRQPQHF. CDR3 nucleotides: TGTGCCAGCAGCAAAGCCTCTCGGACAGGCAGGCACAGACAGCCCCAGCATTTT.

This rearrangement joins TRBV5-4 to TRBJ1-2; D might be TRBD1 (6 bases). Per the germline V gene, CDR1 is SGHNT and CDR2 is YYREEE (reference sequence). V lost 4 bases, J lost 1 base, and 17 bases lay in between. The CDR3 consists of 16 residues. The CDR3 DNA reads TGTGCCAGCAGCCAAAGACCAGGGGATTTTAACTATGGCTACACCTTC. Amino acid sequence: CASSQRPGDFNYGYTF.

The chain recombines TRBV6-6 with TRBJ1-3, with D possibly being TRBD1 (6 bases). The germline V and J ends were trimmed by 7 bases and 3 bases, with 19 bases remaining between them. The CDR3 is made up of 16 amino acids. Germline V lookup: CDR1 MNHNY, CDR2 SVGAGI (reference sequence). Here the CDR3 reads CASTIPWGASGNTIYF. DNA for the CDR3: TGTGCCAGCACCATACCCTGGGGGGCGAGTGGAAACACCATATATTTT.

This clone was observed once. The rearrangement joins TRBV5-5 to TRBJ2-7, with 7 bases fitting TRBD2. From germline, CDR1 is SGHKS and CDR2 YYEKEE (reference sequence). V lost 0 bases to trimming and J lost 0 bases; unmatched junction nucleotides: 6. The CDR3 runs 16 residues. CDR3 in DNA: TGTGCCAGCAGCTTGGGTAACCTAGCGGCCTCCTACGAGCAGTACTTC. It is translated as CASSLGNLAASYEQYF.

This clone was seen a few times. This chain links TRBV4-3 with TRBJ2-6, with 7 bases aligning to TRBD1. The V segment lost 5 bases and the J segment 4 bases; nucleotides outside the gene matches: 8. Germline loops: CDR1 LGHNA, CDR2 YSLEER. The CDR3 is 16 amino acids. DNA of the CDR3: TGCGCCAGCAGCTCCTCCGACAGGGCAGGGGCCAACGTCCTGACTTTC. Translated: CASSSSDRAGANVLTF.

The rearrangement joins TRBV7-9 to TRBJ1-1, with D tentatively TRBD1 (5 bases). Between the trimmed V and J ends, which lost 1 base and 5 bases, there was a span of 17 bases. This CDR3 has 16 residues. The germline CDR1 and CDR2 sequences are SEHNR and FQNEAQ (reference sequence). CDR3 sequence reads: CASSLVGLGGATEAFF. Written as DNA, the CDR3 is TGTGCCAGCAGCTTAGTCGGTTTGGGAGGGGCAACTGAAGCTTTCTTT.

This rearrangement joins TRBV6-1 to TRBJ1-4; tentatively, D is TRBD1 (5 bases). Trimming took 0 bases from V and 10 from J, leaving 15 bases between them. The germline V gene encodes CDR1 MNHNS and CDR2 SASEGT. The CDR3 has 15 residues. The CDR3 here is CASSEALGGWGKLFF. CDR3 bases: TGTGCCAGCAGTGAAGCGCTGGGGGGATGGGGAAAACTGTTTTTT.